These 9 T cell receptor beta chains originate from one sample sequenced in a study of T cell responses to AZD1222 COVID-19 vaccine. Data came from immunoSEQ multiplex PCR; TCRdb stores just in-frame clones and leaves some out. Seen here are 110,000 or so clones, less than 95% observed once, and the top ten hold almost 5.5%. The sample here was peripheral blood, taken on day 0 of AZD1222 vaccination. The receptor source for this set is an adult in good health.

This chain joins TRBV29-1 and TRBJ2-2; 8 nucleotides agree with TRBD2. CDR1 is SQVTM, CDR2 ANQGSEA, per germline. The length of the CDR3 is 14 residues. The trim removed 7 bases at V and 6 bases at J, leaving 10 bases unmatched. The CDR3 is CSAAGGKLAGELFF. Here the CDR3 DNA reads TGCAGCGCCGCGGGAGGAAAATTGGCCGGGGAGCTGTTTTTT.

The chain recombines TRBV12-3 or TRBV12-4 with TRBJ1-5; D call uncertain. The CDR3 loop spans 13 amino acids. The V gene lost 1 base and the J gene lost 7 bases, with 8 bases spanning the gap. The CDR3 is CASSLEVRQPQHF. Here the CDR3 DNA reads TGTGCCAGCAGTTTAGAGGTACGGCAGCCCCAGCATTTT.

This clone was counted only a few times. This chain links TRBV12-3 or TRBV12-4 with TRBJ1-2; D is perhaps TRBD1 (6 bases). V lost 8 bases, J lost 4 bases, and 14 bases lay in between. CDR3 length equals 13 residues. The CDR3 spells CASFRGRLYGYTF. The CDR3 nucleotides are TGTGCCAGCTTCCGGGGGCGCCTCTATGGCTACACCTTC.

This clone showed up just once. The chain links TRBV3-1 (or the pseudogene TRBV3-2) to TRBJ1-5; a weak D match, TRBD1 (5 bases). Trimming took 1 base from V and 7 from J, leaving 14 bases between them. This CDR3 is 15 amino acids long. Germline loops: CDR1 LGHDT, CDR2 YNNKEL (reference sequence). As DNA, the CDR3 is TGTGCCAGCAGCCAAGGATTAGGGGTTCACCAGCCCCAGCATTTT. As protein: CASSQGLGVHQPQHF.

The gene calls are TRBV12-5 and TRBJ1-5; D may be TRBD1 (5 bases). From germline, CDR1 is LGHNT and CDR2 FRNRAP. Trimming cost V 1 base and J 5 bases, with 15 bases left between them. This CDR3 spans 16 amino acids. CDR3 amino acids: CASGLDPGGADQPQHF. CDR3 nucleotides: TGTGCTAGTGGTTTGGACCCCGGGGGAGCCGATCAGCCCCAGCATTTT.

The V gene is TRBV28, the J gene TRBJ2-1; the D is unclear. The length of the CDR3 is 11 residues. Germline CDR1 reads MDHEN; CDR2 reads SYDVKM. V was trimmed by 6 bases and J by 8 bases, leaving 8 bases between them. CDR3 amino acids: CASSPWDEQFF. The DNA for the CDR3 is TGTGCCAGCAGCCCATGGGATGAGCAGTTCTTC.

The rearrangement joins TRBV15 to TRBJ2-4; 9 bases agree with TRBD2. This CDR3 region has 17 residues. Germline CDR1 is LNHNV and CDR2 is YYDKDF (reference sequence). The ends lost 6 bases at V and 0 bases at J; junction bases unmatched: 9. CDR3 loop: CATSGRGGPLAKNIQYF. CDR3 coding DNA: TGTGCCACCAGTGGGCGGGGGGGGCCCTTAGCCAAAAACATTCAGTACTTC.

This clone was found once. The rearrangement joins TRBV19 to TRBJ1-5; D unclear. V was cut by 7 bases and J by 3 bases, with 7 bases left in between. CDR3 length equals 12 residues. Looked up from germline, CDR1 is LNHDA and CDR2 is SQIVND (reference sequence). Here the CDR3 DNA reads TGTGCCAGTACTTATGACAATCAGCCCCAGCATTTT. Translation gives CASTYDNQPQHF.

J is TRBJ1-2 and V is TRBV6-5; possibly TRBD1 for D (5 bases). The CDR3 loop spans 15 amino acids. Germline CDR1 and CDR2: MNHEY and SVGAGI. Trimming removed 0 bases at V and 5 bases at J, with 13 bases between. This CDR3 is CASSYSNQGRYGYTF. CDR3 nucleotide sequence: TGTGCCAGCAGTTACTCGAATCAGGGTAGATATGGCTACACCTTC.